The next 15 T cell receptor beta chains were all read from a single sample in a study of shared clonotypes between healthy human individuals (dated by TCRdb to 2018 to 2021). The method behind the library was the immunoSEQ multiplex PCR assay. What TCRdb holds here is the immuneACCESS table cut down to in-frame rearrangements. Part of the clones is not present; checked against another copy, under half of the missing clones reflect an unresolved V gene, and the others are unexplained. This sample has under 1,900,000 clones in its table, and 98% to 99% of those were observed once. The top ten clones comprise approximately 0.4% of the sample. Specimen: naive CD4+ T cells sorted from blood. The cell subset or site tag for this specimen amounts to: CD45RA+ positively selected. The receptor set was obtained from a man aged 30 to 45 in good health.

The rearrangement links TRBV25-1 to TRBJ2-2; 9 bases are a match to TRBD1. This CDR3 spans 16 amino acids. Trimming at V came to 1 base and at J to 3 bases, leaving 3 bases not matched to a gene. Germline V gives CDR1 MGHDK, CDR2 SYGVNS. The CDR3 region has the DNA TGTGCCAGCAGTGAATCCGGGACAGGGTACACCGGGGAGCTGTTTTTT. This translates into CASSESGTGYTGELFF.

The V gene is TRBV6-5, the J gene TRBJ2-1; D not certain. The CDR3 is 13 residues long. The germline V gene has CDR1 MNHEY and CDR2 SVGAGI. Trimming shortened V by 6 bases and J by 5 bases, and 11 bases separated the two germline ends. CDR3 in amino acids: CASSRPANNEQFF. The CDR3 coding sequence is TGTGCCAGCAGCCGACCCGCTAACAATGAGCAGTTCTTC.

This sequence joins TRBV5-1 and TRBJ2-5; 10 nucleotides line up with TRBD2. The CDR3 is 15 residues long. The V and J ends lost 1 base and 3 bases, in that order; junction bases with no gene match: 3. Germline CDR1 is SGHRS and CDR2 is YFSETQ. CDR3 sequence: CASSLPLAGEETQYF. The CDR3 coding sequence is TGCGCCAGCAGCTTGCCGCTAGCGGGAGAAGAGACCCAGTACTTC.

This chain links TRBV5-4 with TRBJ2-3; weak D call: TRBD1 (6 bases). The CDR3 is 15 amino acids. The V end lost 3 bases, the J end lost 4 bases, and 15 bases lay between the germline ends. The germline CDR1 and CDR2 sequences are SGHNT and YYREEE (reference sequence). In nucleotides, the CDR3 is TGTGCCAGCAGCTGGGGGCCTACCCCGGCAGATACGCAGTATTTT. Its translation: CASSWGPTPADTQYF.

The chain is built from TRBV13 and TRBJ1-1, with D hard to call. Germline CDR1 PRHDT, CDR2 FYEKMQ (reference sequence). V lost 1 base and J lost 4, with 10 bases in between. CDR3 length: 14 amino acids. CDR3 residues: CASSLELVSTEAFF. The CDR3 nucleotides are TGTGCCAGCAGCTTAGAATTAGTGAGCACTGAAGCTTTCTTT.

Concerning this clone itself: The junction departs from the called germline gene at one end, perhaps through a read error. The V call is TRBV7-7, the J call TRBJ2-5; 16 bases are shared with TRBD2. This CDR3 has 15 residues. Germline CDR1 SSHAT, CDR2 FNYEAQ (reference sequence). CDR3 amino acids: CASSGTSGRAETQYF. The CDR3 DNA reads TGTGCTAGCAGCGGGACTAGCGGGAGGGCAGAGACCCAGTACTTC.

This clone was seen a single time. This CDR3 is CASSQVMDGYTF. The CDR3 nucleotides are TGTGCCAGCAGCCAAGTCATGGATGGCTACACCTTC. This chain joins TRBV14 and TRBJ1-2; no clear D. V was trimmed by 1 base and J by 6 bases, leaving 6 bases between them. CDR1 and CDR2 from the germline V gene are SGHDN and FVKESK. The CDR3 has 12 residues.

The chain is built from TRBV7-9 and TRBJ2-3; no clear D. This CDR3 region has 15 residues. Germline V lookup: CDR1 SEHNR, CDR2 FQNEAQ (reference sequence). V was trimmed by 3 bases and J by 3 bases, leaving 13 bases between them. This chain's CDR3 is CASSLGVVVTDTQYF. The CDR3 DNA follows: TGTGCCAGCAGCTTGGGCGTAGTCGTTACAGATACGCAGTATTTT.

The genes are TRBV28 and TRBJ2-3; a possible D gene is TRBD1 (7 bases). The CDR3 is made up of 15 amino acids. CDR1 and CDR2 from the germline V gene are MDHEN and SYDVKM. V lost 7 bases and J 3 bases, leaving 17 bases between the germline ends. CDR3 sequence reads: CASTSTQGRTDTQYF. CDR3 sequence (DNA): TGTGCCAGCACTTCGACACAGGGGAGGACAGATACGCAGTATTTT. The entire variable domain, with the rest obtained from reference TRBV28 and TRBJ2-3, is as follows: DVKVTQSSRYLVKRTGEKVFLECVQDMDHENMFWYRQDPGLGLRLIYFSYDVKMKEKGDIPEGYSVSREKKERFSLILESASTNQTSMYLCASTSTQGRTDTQYFGPGTRLTVL.

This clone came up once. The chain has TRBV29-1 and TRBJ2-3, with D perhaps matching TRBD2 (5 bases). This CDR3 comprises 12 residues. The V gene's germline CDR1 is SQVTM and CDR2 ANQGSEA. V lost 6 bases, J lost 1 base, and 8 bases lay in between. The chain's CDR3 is CSVIGGTDTQYF. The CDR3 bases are TGCAGCGTCATCGGGGGCACAGATACGCAGTATTTT.

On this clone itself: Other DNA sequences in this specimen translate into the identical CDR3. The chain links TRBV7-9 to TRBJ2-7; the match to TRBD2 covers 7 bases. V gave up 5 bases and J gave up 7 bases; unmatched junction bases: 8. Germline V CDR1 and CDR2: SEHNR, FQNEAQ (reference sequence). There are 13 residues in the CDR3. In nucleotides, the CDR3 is TGTGCCAGCAGCATTGGGACTACGAGGGAGCAGTACTTC. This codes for CASSIGTTREQYF.

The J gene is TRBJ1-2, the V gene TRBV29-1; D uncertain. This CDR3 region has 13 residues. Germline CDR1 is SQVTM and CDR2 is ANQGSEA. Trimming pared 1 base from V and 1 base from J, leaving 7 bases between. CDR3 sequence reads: CSVEGAVNYGYTF. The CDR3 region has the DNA TGCAGCGTTGAAGGAGCAGTTAACTATGGCTACACCTTC.

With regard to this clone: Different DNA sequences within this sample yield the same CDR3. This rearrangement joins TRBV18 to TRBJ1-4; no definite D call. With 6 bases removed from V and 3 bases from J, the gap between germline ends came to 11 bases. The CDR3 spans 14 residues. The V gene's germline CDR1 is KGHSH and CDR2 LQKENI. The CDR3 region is CASSPGQANEKLFF. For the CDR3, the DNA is TGTGCCAGCTCTCCCGGGCAAGCTAATGAAAAACTGTTTTTT.

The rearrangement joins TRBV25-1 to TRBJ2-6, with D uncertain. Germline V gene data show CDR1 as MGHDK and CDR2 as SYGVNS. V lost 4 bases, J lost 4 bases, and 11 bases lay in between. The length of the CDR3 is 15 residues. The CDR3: CASSGTPWGANVLTF. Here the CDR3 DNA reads TGTGCCAGCAGTGGCACTCCCTGGGGGGCCAACGTCCTGACTTTC. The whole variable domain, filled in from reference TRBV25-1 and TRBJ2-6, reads EADIYQTPRYLVIGTGKKITLECSQTMGHDKMYWYQQDPGMELHLIHYSYGVNSTEKGDLSSESTVSRIRTEHFPLTLESARPSHTSQYLCASSGTPWGANVLTFGAGSRLTVL.

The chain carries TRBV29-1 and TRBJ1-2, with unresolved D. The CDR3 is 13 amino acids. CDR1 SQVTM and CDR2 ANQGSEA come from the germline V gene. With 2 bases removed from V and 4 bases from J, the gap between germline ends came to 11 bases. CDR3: CSVEQQGSYGYTF. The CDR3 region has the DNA TGCAGCGTTGAACAGCAAGGCTCCTATGGCTACACCTTC.